Shown below are 5 T cell receptor beta chains from a single sample sequenced in a study of shared T cell receptors in the human thymus. Here immunoSEQ multiplex PCR was the method, and the copy in TCRdb shows in-frame clones only, minus some. The sample shows 55,000 to 80,000 clones, roughly 95% of them seen only once. Material for sequencing was thymocytes. These receptors all stem from a human donor.

The V gene is TRBV5-8, the J gene TRBJ2-7, with unresolved D. The CDR3 sequence is 15 residues long. Germline CDR1 and CDR2: SGHTS and YDEGEE. With 0 bases removed from V and 1 base from J, the gap between germline ends came to 11 bases. The CDR3, as DNA: TGTGCCAGCAGCTTGGTGGTTGGGGAATCCTACGAGCAGTACTTC. This translates into CASSLVVGESYEQYF.

This chain uses TRBV5-6 with TRBJ2-7, with D possibly matching TRBD1 (5 bases). Germline-derived CDR1 and CDR2 are SGHDT and YYEEEE. CDR3 length: 15 amino acids. Trimming removed 5 bases from V and 1 base from J, with 16 bases in between. CDR3 region: CASSPPQGISYEQYF. In DNA form, the CDR3 reads TGTGCCAGCAGTCCCCCCCAGGGAATATCCTACGAGCAGTACTTC. Full variable domain (remainder filled in from reference TRBV5-6 and TRBJ2-7): DAGVTQSPTHLIKTRGQQVTLRCSPKSGHDTVSWYQQALGQGPQFIFQYYEEEERQRGNFPDRFSGHQFPNYSSELNVNALLLGDSALYLCASSPPQGISYEQYFGPGTRLTVT.

The chain couples TRBV21-1 to TRBJ1-6; the table assigns TRBD1, which was not confirmed against the DNA. TRBV21-1 is a pseudogene locus. CDR3 length: 15 amino acids. The CDR3 nucleotides read TGTGCCACCCCGTCAGGGTGCTCCTATAATTCACCCCTCCACTTT. Amino acids: CATPSGCSYNSPLHF.

The chain joins TRBV2 to TRBJ1-1; TRBD1 matches at 7 bases. This CDR3 is built from 15 residues. Germline V lookup: CDR1 SNHLY, CDR2 FYNNEI. The J segment lost 0 bases and the V segment lost 5 bases, leaving 6 bases of the junction unmatched. The CDR3 nucleotides are TGTGCCAGCAGTCCTGGGACAGAAATGAACACTGAAGCTTTCTTT. Its translation: CASSPGTEMNTEAFF.

As DNA, the CDR3 is TGTGCCAGCAGCTTGTCAGGACAGGGAAACTATGGCTACACCTTC. It yields the protein CASSLSGQGNYGYTF. The rearrangement joins TRBV5-6 to TRBJ1-2; 8 positions agree with TRBD1. V lost 1 base to trimming and J lost 2 bases; unmatched junction nucleotides: 4. Germline V CDR1 and CDR2: SGHDT, YYEEEE. This CDR3 region has 15 residues.